The present TCR beta chain was sequenced within a study of cytomegalovirus exposure and HLA in healthy donors. Overall study findings and caveats: Analysis was performed later, and it showed HLA-associated TCR beta chains to be more clonally expanded than equally common others. Earlier findings revealed that most TCR beta V segments proved productive either about 87% or about 30% of the time.

As to this clone: The antigen is unknown.

V was pared by 0 bases and J by 10 bases, with 5 bases of the junction left unmatched. The CDR3 consists of 15 residues. Per the germline V gene, CDR1 is MNHEY and CDR2 is SVGAGI. The PCR ran on 60 Vbeta and 13 Jbeta primers. Source study methods: In a later analysis, the count reached 80 million or so unique TCR beta chains, with roughly 11 million shared. Sequencing used immunoSEQ multiplex PCR; TCRdb keeps in-frame clones, though not all of them. D and trimming were read from the DNA, whereas the V and J calls and clone size are those reported in that table. The record lists some 62,000 clones, of which the ten most abundant hold less than 6%.

The sequencing input was PBMCs. The clonotype comes from a man aged 30 to 45 in good health and CMV-seropositive. The J gene is TRBJ2-1, the V gene TRBV6-5; 11 nucleotides match TRBD2. CDR3 nucleotide sequence: TGTGCCAGCAGTTACTCTAGCGGGGGGGCAAGCGAGCAGTTCTTC. Its protein product is CASSYSSGGASEQFF.